Listed here are 14 T cell receptor beta chains from one sample, sequenced in a study of cytomegalovirus exposure and HLA in healthy donors. The PCR ran on 60 Vbeta and 13 Jbeta primers. The data were produced by immunoSEQ multiplex PCR, yet TCRdb's version contains in-frame clones alone and is incomplete. In the table there are 120,000 to 150,000 clones, about 80% of which are singletons. Specimen: PBMCs. The receptor set was obtained from a woman in her thirties in good health and CMV-seronegative.

V is TRBV27 and J is TRBJ1-2; 11 bases agree with TRBD1. Germline V gives CDR1 MNHEY, CDR2 SMNVEV (reference sequence). The CDR3 length is 15 residues. J gave up 8 bases and V 5 bases, and 10 bases lay outside the gene matches. The CDR3 sequence: CASSLGQGGSGGYTF. The CDR3 DNA follows: TGTGCCAGCAGTCTGGGACAGGGGGGGTCCGGGGGCTACACCTTC.

This chain joins TRBV27 and TRBJ1-2, with 9 bases lining up with TRBD1. Germline V lookup: CDR1 MNHEY, CDR2 SMNVEV (reference sequence). V dropped 6 bases and J dropped 2; count of bases not matched to a gene: 10. The CDR3 totals 16 residues. CDR3 bases: TGTGCCAGCAGCCTTGGATGGGGACAGGGAAACTATGGCTACACCTTC. Translation gives CASSLGWGQGNYGYTF.

The genes are TRBV7-8 and TRBJ2-1; tentative D call: TRBD1 (5 bases). This CDR3 region has 16 residues. The V gene lost 1 base and the J gene lost 1 base, with 11 bases spanning the gap. Germline CDR1 and CDR2: SGHVS and FQNEAQ. The CDR3 DNA follows: TGTGCCAGCAGCTTAGACGGCAGGGCGTCCTACAATGAGCAGTTCTTC. Its protein is CASSLDGRASYNEQFF. Combining the CDR3 with reference TRBV7-8 and TRBJ2-1 gives the whole variable domain GAGVSQSPRYKVAKRGQDVALRCDPISGHVSLFWYQQALGQGPEFLTYFQNEAQLDKSGLPSDRFFAERPEGSVSTLKIQRTQQEDSAVYLCASSLDGRASYNEQFFGPGTRLTVL.

The CDR3 region has the DNA TGCGCCAGCAGCTTAGGGGACAGGTCCCAGCCCCAGCATTTT. Protein product: CASSLGDRSQPQHF. The V call is TRBV5-1, the J call TRBJ1-5; 8 nucleotides match TRBD1. This CDR3 region has 14 residues. The J segment lost 7 bases and the V segment lost 2 bases, leaving 5 bases of the junction unmatched. The germline V gene encodes CDR1 SGHRS and CDR2 YFSETQ.

This clone was recorded only once. CDR3 residues: CASSSGQNYGYTF. CDR3 sequence (DNA): TGTGCCAGCAGCTCGGGACAGAACTATGGCTACACCTTC. V and J are TRBV5-5 and TRBJ1-2; 7 bases agree with TRBD1. The germline V gene encodes CDR1 SGHKS and CDR2 YYEKEE (reference sequence). The junction had 1 base not matched to a gene; V was cut back by 3 bases and J by 2 bases. The CDR3 has 13 residues.

The J gene is TRBJ2-7, the V gene TRBV5-5; 9 nucleotides agree with TRBD1. Germline V gives CDR1 SGHKS, CDR2 YYEKEE (reference sequence). This CDR3 is built from 15 residues. V shed 5 bases, J shed 2 bases, and the junction held 8 bases outside the gene matches. CDR3 protein: CASSRQGQGPYEQYF. DNA of the CDR3: TGTGCCAGCAGTAGACAGGGACAGGGTCCCTACGAGCAGTACTTC.

V is TRBV6-5 and J is TRBJ1-3, with D unresolved. Per germline, CDR1 MNHEY and CDR2 SVGAGI. This CDR3 region has 15 residues. The ends were cut back, 8 bases at V and 0 bases at J, with 14 bases in the middle. Here the CDR3 reads CASGRSADSGNTIYF. The CDR3 DNA is TGTGCCAGCGGCCGGAGCGCGGACTCTGGAAACACCATATATTTT.

The J gene is TRBJ2-2, the V gene TRBV9; D possibly corresponds to TRBD2 (5 bases). Germline V gene lookup returns CDR1 SGDLS and CDR2 YYNGEE. The CDR3 runs to 16 residues. The V end was cut by 4 bases, the J end by 1 base, with 14 bases between. The CDR3 sequence is CASSQNARENTGELFF. The CDR3, as DNA: TGTGCCAGCAGCCAAAATGCTCGGGAGAACACCGGGGAGCTGTTTTTT.

The V and J genes are TRBV5-1 and TRBJ2-5, with TRBD1 matching over 8 bases. Trimming took 4 bases from V and 4 from J; bases not matched to a gene: 3. This CDR3 comprises 13 residues. Per the germline V gene, CDR1 is SGHRS and CDR2 is YFSETQ. DNA of the CDR3: TGCGCCAGCAGCGGAACAGGGGGAGAGACCCAGTACTTC. This translates into CASSGTGGETQYF.

This clone has just one count. V and J are TRBV6-1 and TRBJ2-1; 7 bases are shared with TRBD1. The CDR3 length is 16 residues. CDR1 and CDR2 (germline): MNHNS, SASEGT. V was clipped by 2 bases and J by 7 bases; unmatched bases: 11. The CDR3 sequence is CASSERGRGFGNEQFF. The CDR3 nucleotides read TGTGCCAGCAGTGAAAGGGGCAGGGGGTTCGGAAATGAGCAGTTCTTC.

V gene TRBV4-3 combines with J gene TRBJ2-7, with D possibly being TRBD2 (6 bases). The V and J ends lost 1 base and 4 bases respectively, with 14 bases between them. Looked up from germline, CDR1 is LGHNA and CDR2 is YSLEER. This CDR3 has 15 amino acids. The CDR3 region is CASSQGGRGWYEQYF. The CDR3 DNA sequence: TGCGCCAGCAGCCAAGGGGGTCGGGGGTGGTACGAGCAGTACTTC.

The chain couples TRBV7-2 to TRBJ1-6; D not resolved. Trimming pared 8 bases from V and 0 bases from J, leaving 8 bases between. The CDR3 contains 14 residues. In germline, CDR1 is SGHTA, CDR2 FQGNSA. CDR3 sequence reads: CASGRGSYNSPLHF. DNA of the CDR3: TGTGCCAGCGGACGGGGCTCCTATAATTCACCCCTCCACTTT.

This chain joins TRBV5-1 and TRBJ2-2; the match to TRBD1 covers 11 bases. CDR3 length: 16 residues. After removal of 2 bases from V and 3 bases from J, the junction contained 3 bases not matched to a gene. Germline CDR1 and CDR2: SGHRS and YFSETQ. The CDR3 sequence is CASSFGTGGYTGELFF. As DNA, the CDR3 is TGCGCCAGCAGCTTCGGGACAGGGGGTTACACCGGGGAGCTGTTTTTT.

This clone was recorded only once. V and J are TRBV9 and TRBJ1-6; perhaps TRBD1 as D (5 bases). This CDR3 region has 15 residues. The germline CDR1 and CDR2 sequences are SGDLS and YYNGEE. V dropped 4 bases and J dropped 5 bases, with 13 bases sitting between them. The CDR3 DNA reads as TGTGCCAGCAGCCTCCGGGGGATAGATAATTCACCCCTCCACTTT. This encodes CASSLRGIDNSPLHF.